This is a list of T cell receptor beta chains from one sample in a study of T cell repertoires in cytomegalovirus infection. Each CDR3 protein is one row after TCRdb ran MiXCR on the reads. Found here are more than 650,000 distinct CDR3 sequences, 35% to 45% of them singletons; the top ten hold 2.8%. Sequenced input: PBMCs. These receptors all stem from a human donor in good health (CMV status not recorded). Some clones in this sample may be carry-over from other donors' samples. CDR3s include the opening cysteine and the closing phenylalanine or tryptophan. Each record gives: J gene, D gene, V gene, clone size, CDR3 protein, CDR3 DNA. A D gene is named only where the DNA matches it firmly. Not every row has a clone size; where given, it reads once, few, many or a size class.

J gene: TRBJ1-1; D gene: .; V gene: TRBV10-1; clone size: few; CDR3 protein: CASSVGGENTEAFF; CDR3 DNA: TGCGCCAGCAGTGTTGGCGGAGAGAACACTGAAGCTTTCTTT
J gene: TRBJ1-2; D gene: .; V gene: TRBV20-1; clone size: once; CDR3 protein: CSARDSAGPVIYGYTF; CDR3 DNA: TGCAGTGCTAGAGATTCGGCAGGGCCTGTAATTTATGGCTACACCTTC
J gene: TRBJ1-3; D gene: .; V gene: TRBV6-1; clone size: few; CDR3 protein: CASRGAGNTIYF; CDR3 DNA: TGTGCCAGCAGGGGAGCGGGAAACACCATATATTTT
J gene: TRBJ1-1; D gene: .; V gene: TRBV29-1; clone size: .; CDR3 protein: CSVEDRRNTEAFF; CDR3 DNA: TGCAGCGTTGAAGATCGTCGGAACACTGAAGCTTTCTTT
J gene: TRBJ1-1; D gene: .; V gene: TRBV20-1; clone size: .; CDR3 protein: CSVRRGSLTFTEAFF; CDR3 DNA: TGCAGTGTTCGTAGGGGGTCTTTAACCTTCACTGAAGCTTTCTTT
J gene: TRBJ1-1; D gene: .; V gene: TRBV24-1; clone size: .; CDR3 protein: CATRGSGGFTEAFF; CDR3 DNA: TGTGCCACCCGGGGGTCTGGAGGGTTCACTGAAGCTTTCTTT
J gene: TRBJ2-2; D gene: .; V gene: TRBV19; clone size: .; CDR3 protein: CASSMGRANTGELFF; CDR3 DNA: TGTGCCAGTAGTATGGGCAGGGCGAACACCGGGGAGCTGTTTTTT
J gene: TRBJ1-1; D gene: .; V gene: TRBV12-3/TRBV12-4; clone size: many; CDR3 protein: CASSLGGGAEAFF; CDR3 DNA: TGTGCCAGCAGCTTAGGTGGAGGGGCTGAAGCTTTCTTT
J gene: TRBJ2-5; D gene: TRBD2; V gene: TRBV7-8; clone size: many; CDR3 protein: CASSLAVASGRPIQETQYF; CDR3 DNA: TGTGCCAGCAGCTTAGCAGTGGCTAGCGGGAGGCCTATCCAAGAGACCCAGTACTTC
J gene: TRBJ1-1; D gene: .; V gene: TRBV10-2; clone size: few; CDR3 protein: CASRAGRQNTEAFF; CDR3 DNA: TGCGCCAGCAGAGCGGGACGGCAGAACACTGAAGCTTTCTTT
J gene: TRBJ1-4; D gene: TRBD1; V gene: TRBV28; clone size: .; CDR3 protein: CASSGTAKNEKLFF; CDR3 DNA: TGTGCCAGCAGTGGGACAGCGAAAAATGAAAAACTGTTTTTT
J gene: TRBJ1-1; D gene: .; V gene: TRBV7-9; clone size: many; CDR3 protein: CASSLARLNTEAFF; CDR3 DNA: TGTGCCAGCAGCTTAGCCCGCTTGAACACTGAAGCTTTCTTT
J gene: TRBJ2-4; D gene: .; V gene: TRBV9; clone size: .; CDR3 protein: CASSVGWGDIQYF; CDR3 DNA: TGTGCCAGCAGCGTAGGGTGGGGGGACATTCAGTACTTC
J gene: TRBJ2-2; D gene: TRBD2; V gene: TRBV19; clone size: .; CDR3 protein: CASRLAGEGFGELFF; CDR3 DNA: TGTGCCAGTAGACTAGCGGGAGAGGGCTTTGGGGAGCTGTTTTTT
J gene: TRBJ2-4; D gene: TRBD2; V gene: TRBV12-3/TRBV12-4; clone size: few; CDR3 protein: CASRGLAGPKNIQYF; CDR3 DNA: TGTGCCAGCAGAGGACTAGCGGGACCCAAAAACATTCAGTACTTC
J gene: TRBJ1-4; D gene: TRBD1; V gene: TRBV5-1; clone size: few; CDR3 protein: CASSLMGQGAEKLFF; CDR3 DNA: TGCGCCAGCAGCTTGATGGGGCAGGGGGCAGAAAAACTGTTTTTT
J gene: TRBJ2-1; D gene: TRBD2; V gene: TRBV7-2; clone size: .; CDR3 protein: CASILGVREGEQFF; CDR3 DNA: TGTGCCAGCATCTTAGGTGTGCGGGAGGGTGAGCAGTTCTTC
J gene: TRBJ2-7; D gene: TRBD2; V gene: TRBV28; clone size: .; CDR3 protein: CASSPGTSGKGEQYF; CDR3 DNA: TGTGCCAGCAGTCCGGGGACTAGCGGGAAAGGCGAGCAGTACTTC
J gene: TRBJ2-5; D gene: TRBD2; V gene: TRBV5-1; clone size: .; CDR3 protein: CASSLGLGTTRETQYF; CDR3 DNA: TGCGCCAGCAGCTTGGGCTTAGGGACTACCAGAGAGACCCAGTACTTC
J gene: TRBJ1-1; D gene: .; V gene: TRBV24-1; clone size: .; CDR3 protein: CATSDLWGTEAFF; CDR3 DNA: TGTGCCACCAGTGATTTGTGGGGGACTGAAGCTTTCTTT
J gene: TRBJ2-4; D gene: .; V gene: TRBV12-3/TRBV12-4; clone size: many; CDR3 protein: CASSPVWGAKNIQYF; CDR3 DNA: TGTGCCAGCAGTCCTGTGTGGGGGGCCAAAAACATTCAGTACTTC
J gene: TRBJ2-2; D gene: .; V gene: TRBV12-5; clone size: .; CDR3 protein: CASWAGTGELFF; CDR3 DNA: TGTGCTAGTTGGGCGGGGACCGGGGAGCTGTTTTTT
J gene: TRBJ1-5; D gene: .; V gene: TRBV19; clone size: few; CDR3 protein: CASSMEGTNQPQHF; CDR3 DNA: TGTGCCAGTAGTATGGAGGGGACCAATCAGCCCCAGCATTTT
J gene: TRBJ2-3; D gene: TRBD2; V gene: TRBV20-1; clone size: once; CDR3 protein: CSARIPGLALGGTQYF; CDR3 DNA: TGCAGTGCTAGAATACCGGGACTAGCGTTGGGGGGTACGCAGTATTTT
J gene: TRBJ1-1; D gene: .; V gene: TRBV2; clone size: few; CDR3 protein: CASSDQAFNTEAFF; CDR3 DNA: TGTGCCAGCAGTGACCAGGCTTTCAACACTGAAGCTTTCTTT
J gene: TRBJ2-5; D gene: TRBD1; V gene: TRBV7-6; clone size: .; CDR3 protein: CASSQGQGAGETQYF; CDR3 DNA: TGTGCTAGCAGCCAGGGACAGGGGGCGGGGGAGACCCAGTACTTC
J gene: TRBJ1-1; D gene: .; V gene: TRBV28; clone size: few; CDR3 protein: CASSLFPARAFF; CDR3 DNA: TGTGCCAGCAGTTTGTTCCCAGCTCGCGCTTTCTTT
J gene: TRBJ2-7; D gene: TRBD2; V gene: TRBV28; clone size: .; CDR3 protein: CDSSFLGGSVYEQYF; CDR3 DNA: TGTGACAGCAGTTTCCTAGGCGGGAGCGTCTACGAGCAGTACTTC
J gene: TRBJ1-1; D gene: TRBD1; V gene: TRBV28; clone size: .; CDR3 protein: CASRTGGPAQAFF; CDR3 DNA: TGTGCCAGCAGAACAGGGGGCCCCGCTCAAGCTTTCTTT
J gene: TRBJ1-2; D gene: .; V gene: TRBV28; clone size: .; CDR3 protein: CASSLWTEGYTF; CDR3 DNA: TGTGCCAGCAGCTTATGGACAGAAGGCTACACCTTC
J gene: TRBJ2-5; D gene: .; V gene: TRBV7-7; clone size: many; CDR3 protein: CASSFQRGRQETQYF; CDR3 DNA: TGTGCTAGCAGCTTCCAGAGGGGCAGGCAAGAGACCCAGTACTTC
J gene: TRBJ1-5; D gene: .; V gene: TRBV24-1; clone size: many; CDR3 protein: CATSEETGQPQHF; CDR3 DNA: TGTGCCACCAGTGAGGAGACAGGCCAGCCCCAGCATTTT
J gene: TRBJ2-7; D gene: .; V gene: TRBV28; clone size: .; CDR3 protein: CASRGRGQAIYEQYF; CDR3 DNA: TGTGCCAGCAGGGGGAGGGGACAGGCAATCTACGAGCAGTACTTC
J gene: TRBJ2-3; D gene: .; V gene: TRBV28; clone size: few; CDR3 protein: CASSRRGPRGVFF; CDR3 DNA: TGTGCCAGCAGTCGCCGCGGCCCTAGGGGGGTATTTTTT
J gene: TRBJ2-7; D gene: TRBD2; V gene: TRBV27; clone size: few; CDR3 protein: CASGLAGHLAQYF; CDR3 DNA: TGTGCCAGCGGCTTAGCGGGACATTTGGCGCAGTACTTC
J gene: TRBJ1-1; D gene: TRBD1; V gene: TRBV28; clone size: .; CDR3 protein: CASSDQTGGNTEAFF; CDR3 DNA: TGTGCCAGCAGCGATCAAACAGGGGGCAACACTGAAGCTTTCTTT
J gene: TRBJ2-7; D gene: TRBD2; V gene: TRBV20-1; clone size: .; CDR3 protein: CSAETSGGLSLWDEQYF; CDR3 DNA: TGCAGTGCTGAGACTAGCGGGGGACTTTCGCTTTGGGACGAGCAGTACTTC
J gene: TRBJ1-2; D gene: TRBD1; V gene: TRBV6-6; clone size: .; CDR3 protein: CASSTQDRVKINYGYTF; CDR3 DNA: TGTGCCAGCAGTACTCAAGACAGGGTGAAGATTAACTATGGCTACACCTTC